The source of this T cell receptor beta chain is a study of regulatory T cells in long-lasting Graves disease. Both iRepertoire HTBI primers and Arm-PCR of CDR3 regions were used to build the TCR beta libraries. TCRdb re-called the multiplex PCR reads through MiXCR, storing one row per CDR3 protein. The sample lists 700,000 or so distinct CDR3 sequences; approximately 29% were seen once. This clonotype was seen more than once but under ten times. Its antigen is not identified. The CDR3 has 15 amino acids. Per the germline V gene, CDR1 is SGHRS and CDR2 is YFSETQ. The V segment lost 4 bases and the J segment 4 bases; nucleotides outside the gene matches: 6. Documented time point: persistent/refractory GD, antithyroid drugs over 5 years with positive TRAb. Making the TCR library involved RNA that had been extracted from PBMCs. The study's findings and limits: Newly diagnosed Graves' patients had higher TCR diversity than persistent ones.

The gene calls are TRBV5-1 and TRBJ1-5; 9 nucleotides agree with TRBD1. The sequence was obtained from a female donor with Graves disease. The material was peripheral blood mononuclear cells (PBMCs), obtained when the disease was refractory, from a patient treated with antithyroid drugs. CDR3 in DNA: TGCGCCAGCAGCGGCGGGACAGGGACTAATCAGCCCCAGCATTTT. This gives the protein CASSGGTGTNQPQHF.